A single sample is the source of the 24 T cell receptor beta chains below, sequenced in a study of cytomegalovirus exposure and HLA in healthy donors. Amplification used 60 Vbeta primers and 13 Jbeta primers. Profiling relied on immunoSEQ multiplex PCR, and the TCRdb table lists in-frame clones only, not all of them. The table includes roughly 200,000 clones, roughly 90% detected once. The sample consisted of PBMCs. The receptors shown here come from a young woman in good health and CMV-seronegative.

J is TRBJ2-3 and V is TRBV5-4, with a tentative D call TRBD2 (6 bases). V was shortened by 9 bases and J by 2 bases, with 13 bases between the two germline ends. The CDR3 totals 13 residues. CDR1 is SGHNT, CDR2 YYREEE, per germline (reference sequence). The DNA for the CDR3 is TGTGCCACGGGCGGGGTCGACACAGATACGCAGTATTTT. Its protein product is CATGGVDTDTQYF.

The chain uses TRBV5-4 and TRBJ2-2; 7 nucleotides line up with TRBD1. V lost 9 bases and J lost 3; bases outside the gene matches: 8. This CDR3 is 14 amino acids long. Per germline, CDR1 SGHNT and CDR2 YYREEE (reference sequence). CDR3 in DNA: TGTGCCACCCGACTTGGACAGGACACCGGGGAGCTGTTTTTT. It specifies CATRLGQDTGELFF.

The gene calls are TRBV5-4 and TRBJ2-5; possibly TRBD1 for D (6 bases). Germline lookup yields CDR1 SGHNT and CDR2 YYREEE (reference sequence). Trimming shortened V by 0 bases and J by 5 bases, and 23 bases separated the two germline ends. This CDR3 is built from 18 residues. CDR3 amino acids: CASSLALGGRALHETQYF. In DNA, the CDR3 is TGTGCCAGCAGCTTGGCCTTAGGGGGTCGTGCCCTCCATGAGACCCAGTACTTC.

The J gene is TRBJ2-1, the V gene TRBV7-3; 8 bases are a match to TRBD2. The CDR3 loop spans 16 amino acids. With 1 base clipped from V and 6 bases from J, the junction kept 8 bases outside the gene matches. Per the germline V gene, CDR1 is SGHTA and CDR2 is FQGTGA. CDR3 bases: TGTGCCAGCAGCTTAAATGGCGGGAGGTCTTCCAATGAGCAGTTCTTC. Encoded protein: CASSLNGGRSSNEQFF.

With regard to this clone: A junction boundary mismatches the germline segment, possibly from a read error. The chain uses TRBV7-9 and TRBJ2-7; possibly TRBD2 for D (5 bases). The germline V gene has CDR1 SEHNR and CDR2 FQNEAQ (reference sequence). The CDR3 consists of 15 residues. The CDR3 sequence is CSSSLPGLGIGEQYF. CDR3 nucleotides: TGTTCCAGCAGCTTACCCGGACTGGGAATAGGCGAGCAGTACTTC.

CDR3 protein: CASSLGGEGETQYF. The CDR3 nucleotides read TGTGCCAGCAGCTTGGGGGGGGAAGGAGAGACCCAGTACTTC. V gene TRBV5-6 combines with J gene TRBJ2-5; possible D gene TRBD2, 6 bases. The germline V gene encodes CDR1 SGHDT and CDR2 YYEEEE. This CDR3 has 14 amino acids. Trimming pared 0 bases from V and 4 bases from J, leaving 10 bases between.

The CDR3, as DNA: TGCGCCAGCAGCCAACTAGCGGGGGCATACAATGAGCAGTTCTTC. As protein: CASSQLAGAYNEQFF. The rearrangement joins TRBV4-1 to TRBJ2-1, with 10 bases aligning to TRBD2. Germline CDR1 and CDR2: MGHRA and YSYEKL. V lost 2 bases and J lost 4; bases outside the gene matches: 2. The CDR3 sequence is 15 residues long.

The chain combines TRBV28 with TRBJ2-1; 7 bases line up with TRBD2. V was pared by 3 bases and J by 8 bases, with 13 bases of the junction left unmatched. The CDR3 length is 16 residues. CDR1 and CDR2 (germline): MDHEN, SYDVKM. This CDR3 is CASSLWGGRGRDEQFF. CDR3 DNA sequence: TGTGCCAGCAGTTTGTGGGGCGGGAGAGGGCGGGATGAGCAGTTCTTC.

This chain joins TRBV7-3 and TRBJ2-1, with 7 bases identical to TRBD2. Germline loops: CDR1 SGHTA, CDR2 FQGTGA. The CDR3 has 14 amino acids. With V trimmed by 3 bases and J by 6 bases, 5 bases remained unmatched. The CDR3 bases are TGTGCCAGCAGCTTGAGCGGGATCTCCAATGAGCAGTTCTTC. This gives the protein CASSLSGISNEQFF.

This clone came up once. The chain employs TRBV5-4 and TRBJ1-2, with D perhaps TRBD1 (5 bases). The V end was cut by 4 bases, the J end by 8 bases, with 15 bases between. CDR1 and CDR2 (germline): SGHNT, YYREEE (reference sequence). This CDR3 has 13 residues. The CDR3, as DNA: TGTGCCAGCAGCCGACCGGGGGAGCGCGGCTACACCTTC. Translation: CASSRPGERGYTF.

Only a few counts were recorded for this clone. The chain recombines TRBV4-1 with TRBJ1-3, with D unresolved. Germline lookup yields CDR1 MGHRA and CDR2 YSYEKL. Trimming removed 3 bases at V and 4 bases at J, with 7 bases between. CDR3 length: 13 amino acids. The CDR3 DNA reads TGCGCCAGCAGCCAGGGCTACGGAAACACCATATATTTT. Translation: CASSQGYGNTIYF.

CDR3 DNA: TGTGCCAGCAGTCCCCGGGACTTTCAGCTTCCGTACTTC. This gives the protein CASSPRDFQLPYF. V gene TRBV6-1 combines with J gene TRBJ2-7; possibly TRBD2 for D (6 bases). Germline V CDR1 and CDR2: MNHNS, SASEGT. The CDR3 loop spans 13 amino acids. V lost 5 bases and J lost 12, with 20 bases in between.

The chain is built from TRBV7-9 and TRBJ1-1; D is unclear. CDR3 length equals 12 residues. The V end was cut by 5 bases, the J end by 5 bases, with 9 bases between. The germline gives CDR1 SEHNR, CDR2 FQNEAQ (reference sequence). CDR3 sequence reads: CASSRTETEAFF. The CDR3 DNA follows: TGTGCCAGCAGCCGAACTGAGACTGAAGCTTTCTTT.

The V gene is TRBV5-1, the J gene TRBJ2-1; 7 bases align to TRBD1. The CDR3 contains 14 residues. Germline V CDR1 and CDR2: SGHRS, YFSETQ. The trim removed 4 bases at V and 3 bases at J, leaving 4 bases unmatched. The chain's CDR3 is CASSRTGDYNEQFF. The CDR3 bases are TGCGCCAGCAGCCGGACAGGCGACTACAATGAGCAGTTCTTC.

This clone was observed a single time. As DNA, the CDR3 is TGTGCCAGCAGTGAGGGGGACAGCGCCTTGGACGAGCAGTACTTC. It yields the protein CASSEGDSALDEQYF. The chain recombines TRBV2 with TRBJ2-5; 7 positions agree with TRBD1. The better agreement between TRBJ2-7 and the DNA end casts doubt on the J call. Germline CDR1 is SNHLY and CDR2 is FYNNEI. The CDR3 length is 15 residues.

The chain's CDR3 is CASSRGLAGRETQYF. The CDR3 nucleotides read TGTGCCAGCAGTAGGGGACTAGCGGGGCGGGAGACCCAGTACTTC. The chain couples TRBV28 to TRBJ2-5; 13 nucleotides align to TRBD2. CDR3 length: 15 residues. Germline CDR1 reads MDHEN; CDR2 reads SYDVKM. V lost 5 bases to trimming and J lost 5 bases; unmatched junction nucleotides: 5. Combining the CDR3 with reference TRBV28 and TRBJ2-5 gives the whole variable domain DVKVTQSSRYLVKRTGEKVFLECVQDMDHENMFWYRQDPGLGLRLIYFSYDVKMKEKGDIPEGYSVSREKKERFSLILESASTNQTSMYLCASSRGLAGRETQYFGPGTRLLVL.

The chain uses TRBV9 and TRBJ2-5; no definite D call. From germline, CDR1 is SGDLS and CDR2 YYNGEE. With 0 bases removed from V and 7 bases from J, the gap between germline ends came to 10 bases. CDR3 length equals 13 residues. CDR3 residues: CASSVVLVGTQYF. The CDR3 nucleotides read TGTGCCAGCAGCGTAGTGTTAGTCGGGACCCAGTACTTC.

The V gene is TRBV7-9, the J gene TRBJ1-2; 11 nucleotides match TRBD1. The CDR3 sequence is 16 residues long. Germline CDR1 reads SEHNR; CDR2 reads FQNEAQ (reference sequence). V shed 1 base, J shed 5 bases, and the junction held 6 bases outside the gene matches. The CDR3 sequence: CASSLDRDRGWYGYTF. In nucleotides, the CDR3 is TGTGCCAGCAGCTTAGACCGGGACAGGGGGTGGTATGGCTACACCTTC.

J is TRBJ2-3 and V is TRBV11-1, with TRBD2 matching 10 bases. CDR3 length equals 16 residues. J lost 0 bases, V lost 4 bases, and 4 bases had no gene match. Germline V gene lookup returns CDR1 SGHAT and CDR2 FQDESV (reference sequence). The CDR3 DNA is TGTGCCAGCAGCTCCCCTAGCGGGGGCAGCACAGATACGCAGTATTTT. It yields the protein CASSSPSGGSTDTQYF.

The chain is built from TRBV29-1 and TRBJ1-1; D not resolved. Per the germline V gene, CDR1 is SQVTM and CDR2 is ANQGSEA. The CDR3 runs to 13 residues. V was trimmed by 4 bases and J by 0 bases, leaving 9 bases between them. This CDR3 is CSVGSRVNTEAFF. The DNA of the CDR3 is TGCAGCGTTGGATCCCGGGTGAACACTGAAGCTTTCTTT.

The chain combines TRBV7-6 with TRBJ2-6; 8 bases are a match to TRBD1. The CDR3 has 15 residues. CDR1 SGHVS and CDR2 FNYEAQ come from the germline V gene. Losses at the gene ends were 5 bases for V and 2 bases for J; bases not matched to a gene: 2. The CDR3 sequence is CASSAGGAGANVLTF. The DNA of the CDR3 is TGTGCCAGCAGCGCAGGGGGCGCTGGGGCCAACGTCCTGACTTTC.

The chain combines TRBV11-2 with TRBJ2-7; possibly TRBD1 for D (5 bases). CDR1 and CDR2 (germline): SGHAT, FQNNGV. The ends were cut back, 5 bases at V and 3 bases at J, with 11 bases in the middle. The CDR3 loop spans 13 amino acids. The CDR3 DNA sequence: TGTGCCAGCAGCCCGGACATCTACTACGAGCAGTACTTC. Its protein product is CASSPDIYYEQYF.

Here the CDR3 reads CSVGTSLNTGELFF. The CDR3 DNA follows: TGCAGCGTGGGGACTAGCCTGAACACCGGGGAGCTGTTTTTT. This rearrangement joins TRBV29-1 to TRBJ2-2, with 9 bases that match TRBD2. The V and J ends lost 6 bases and 1 base, in that order; junction bases with no gene match: 3. Germline assignment: CDR1 SQVTM and CDR2 ANQGSEA. The CDR3 contains 14 residues.

The chain has TRBV4-1 and TRBJ2-1; 7 bases map to TRBD2. The V gene's germline CDR1 is MGHRA and CDR2 YSYEKL. This CDR3 comprises 17 residues. J was trimmed by 0 bases and V by 1 base; bases with no gene match: 6. The CDR3 nucleotides read TGCGCCAGCAGCCAAGCAGCCGGGAGGCACTCCTACAATGAGCAGTTCTTC. This translates into CASSQAAGRHSYNEQFF.